This T cell receptor (beta chain) stems from a study of response to subunit inactivated influenza vaccine listed by TCRdb under 2018. Context from the whole study: Deep quantitative profiling of the T cell receptor repertoire was used in the study to follow responses to a trivalent subunit inactivated influenza vaccine. General findings and caveats noted by the study authors: It was suggested by the authors that each seasonal influenza vaccination may recruit only a limited number of new T cells.

At the junction V is shortened by 8 bases and J by 4 bases, with 21 bases in between. The cysteine opens and the phenylalanine closes a CDR3 of 17 amino acids. Only the CDR3 DNA stays, 51 bases, in frame from base 1. CDR1 and CDR2, per the germline V gene (reference sequence), are MNHEY and SMNVEV. Comment on this clonotype: Its binding antigen is unknown. The sample holds no much larger clone one base away, and base qualities are not on file.

The library was made by RT-PCR. TCRdb records Illumina HiSeq 2500 as the sequencer. TCRdb's own reprocessing of the public reads used fastp at Q25 and MiXCR and kept productive beta chains. Each entry merges the rows of one CDR3 protein and shows their most common DNA and genes. The sample yields approximately 530,000 distinct CDR3 sequences; about 7.6% were counted once. The ten biggest clones cover 10% to 15% of the sample. Sequencing used PBMCs from blood, obtained around 25 months after vaccination. This receptor was identified in a man aged 45 to 75 who received an inactivated influenza vaccine. Donor details come from another sample of the same person, matched by shared clones. The chain links TRBV27 with TRBJ1-6; too little of a D gene remains to name it. CDR3 loop: CASAQSSDWLYNSPLHF. DNA sequence: TGTGCCAGCGCCCAATCCTCGGACTGGCTGTATAATTCACCCCTCCACTTT.